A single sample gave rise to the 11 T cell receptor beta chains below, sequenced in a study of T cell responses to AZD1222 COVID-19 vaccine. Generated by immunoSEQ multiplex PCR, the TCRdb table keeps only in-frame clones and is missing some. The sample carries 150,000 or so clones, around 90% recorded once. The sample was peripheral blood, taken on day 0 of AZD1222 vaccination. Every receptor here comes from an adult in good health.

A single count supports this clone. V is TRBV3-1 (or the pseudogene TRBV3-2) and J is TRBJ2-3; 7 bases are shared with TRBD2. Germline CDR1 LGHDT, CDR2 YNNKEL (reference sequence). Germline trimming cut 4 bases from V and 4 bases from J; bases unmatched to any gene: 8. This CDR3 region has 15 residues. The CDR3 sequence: CASSPLAGDADTQYF. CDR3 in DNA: TGTGCCAGCAGCCCTTTGGCGGGAGATGCAGATACGCAGTATTTT.

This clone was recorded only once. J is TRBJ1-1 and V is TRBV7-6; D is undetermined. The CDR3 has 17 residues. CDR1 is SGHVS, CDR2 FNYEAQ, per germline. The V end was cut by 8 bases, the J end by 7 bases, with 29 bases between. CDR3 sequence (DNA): TGTGCCAGCCCAACACATGAGTCCTCGGGGAAACTTGGTGAAGCTTTCTTT. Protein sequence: CASPTHESSGKLGEAFF.

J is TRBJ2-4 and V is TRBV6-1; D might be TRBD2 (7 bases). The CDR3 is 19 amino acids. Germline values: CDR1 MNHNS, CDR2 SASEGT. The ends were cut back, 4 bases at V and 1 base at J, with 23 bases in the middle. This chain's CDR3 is CASSVQGGGLIMAKNIQYF. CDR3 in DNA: TGTGCCAGCAGTGTACAGGGAGGGGGGCTTATAATGGCCAAAAACATTCAGTACTTC.

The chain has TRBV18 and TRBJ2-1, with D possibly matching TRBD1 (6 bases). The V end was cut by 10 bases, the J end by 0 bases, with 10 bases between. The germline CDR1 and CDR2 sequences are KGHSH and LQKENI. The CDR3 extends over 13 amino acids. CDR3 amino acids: CATGQNSYNEQFF. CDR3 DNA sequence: TGTGCCACAGGACAGAACTCCTACAATGAGCAGTTCTTC.

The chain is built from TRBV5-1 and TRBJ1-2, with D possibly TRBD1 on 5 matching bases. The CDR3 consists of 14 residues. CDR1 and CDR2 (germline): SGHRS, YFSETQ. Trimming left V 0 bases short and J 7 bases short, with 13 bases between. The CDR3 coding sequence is TGCGCCAGCAGCTTGGAGACAGAGGTCTTTGGCTACACCTTC. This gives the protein CASSLETEVFGYTF.

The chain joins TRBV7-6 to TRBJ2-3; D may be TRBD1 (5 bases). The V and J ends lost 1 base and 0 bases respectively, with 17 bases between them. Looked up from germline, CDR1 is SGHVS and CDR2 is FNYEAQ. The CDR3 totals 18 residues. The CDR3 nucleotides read TGTGCCAGCAGCTTAGTAGTCAGGGCCTTTCCTAGCACAGATACGCAGTATTTT. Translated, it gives CASSLVVRAFPSTDTQYF.

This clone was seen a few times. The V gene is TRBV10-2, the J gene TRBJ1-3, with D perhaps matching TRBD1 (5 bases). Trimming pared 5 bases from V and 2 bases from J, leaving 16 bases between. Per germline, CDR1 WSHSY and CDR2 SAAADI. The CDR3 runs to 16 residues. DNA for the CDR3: TGCGCCAGCAGTCCAGAGCGAGGGGCCACTGGAAACACCATATATTTT. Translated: CASSPERGATGNTIYF.

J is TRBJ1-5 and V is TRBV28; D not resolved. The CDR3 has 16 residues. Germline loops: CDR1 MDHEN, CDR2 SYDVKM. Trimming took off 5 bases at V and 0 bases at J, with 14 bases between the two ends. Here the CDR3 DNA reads TGTGCCAGCAGTCCAAGTGGACGGGATAGCAATCAGCCCCAGCATTTT. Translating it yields CASSPSGRDSNQPQHF. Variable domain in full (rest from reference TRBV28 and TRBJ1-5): DVKVTQSSRYLVKRTGEKVFLECVQDMDHENMFWYRQDPGLGLRLIYFSYDVKMKEKGDIPEGYSVSREKKERFSLILESASTNQTSMYLCASSPSGRDSNQPQHFGDGTRLSIL.

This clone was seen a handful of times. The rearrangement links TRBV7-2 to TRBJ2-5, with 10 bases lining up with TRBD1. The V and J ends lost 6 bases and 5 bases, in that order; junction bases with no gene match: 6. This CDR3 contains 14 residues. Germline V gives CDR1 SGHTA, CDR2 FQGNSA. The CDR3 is CASRPTGGKETQYF. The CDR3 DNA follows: TGTGCCAGCAGACCGACAGGGGGCAAGGAGACCCAGTACTTC.

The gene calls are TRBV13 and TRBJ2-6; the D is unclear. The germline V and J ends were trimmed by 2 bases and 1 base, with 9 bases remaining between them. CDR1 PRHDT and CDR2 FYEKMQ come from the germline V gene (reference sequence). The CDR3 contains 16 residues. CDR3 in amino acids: CASSLISVSGANVLTF. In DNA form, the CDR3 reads TGTGCCAGCAGCTTAATTAGTGTATCTGGGGCCAACGTCCTGACTTTC.

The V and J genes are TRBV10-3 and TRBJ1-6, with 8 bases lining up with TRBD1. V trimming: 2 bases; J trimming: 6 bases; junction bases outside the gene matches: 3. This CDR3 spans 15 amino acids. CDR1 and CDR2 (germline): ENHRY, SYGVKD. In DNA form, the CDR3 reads TGTGCCATCAGTGAGCTTACAGGGGGTAATTCACCCCTCCACTTT. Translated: CAISELTGGNSPLHF.